Each of the 10 T cell receptor beta chains below was sequenced from the same sample in a study of shared clonotypes between healthy human individuals. Profiling relied on immunoSEQ multiplex PCR, and the TCRdb table lists in-frame clones only, not all of them. Of 400,000 or so clones in the sample, just over 95% were seen once. Source material: memory CD8+ T cells sorted from blood. Specified subset: CD45RO+ cells pooled with CCR7-negative TemRA cells. Receptors originate from a man aged 25-45 years in good health.

This clone has only one observation. The V call is TRBV5-4, the J call TRBJ2-1; 15 nucleotides line up with TRBD2. With V trimmed by 0 bases and J by 7 bases, 8 bases remained unmatched. The length of the CDR3 is 18 residues. Germline CDR1 and CDR2: SGHNT and YYREEE (reference sequence). CDR3 protein: CASSLEGLAGGQGNEQFF. The CDR3 nucleotides are TGTGCCAGCAGCTTGGAAGGACTAGCGGGAGGGCAGGGTAATGAGCAGTTCTTC.

The CDR3 is CASSLTIGGRLQETQYF. The CDR3 DNA reads TGCGCCAGCAGCCTGACCATAGGAGGCCGCCTCCAAGAGACCCAGTACTTC. This chain joins TRBV5-1 and TRBJ2-5; perhaps TRBD2 as D (5 bases). Trimming shortened V by 4 bases and J by 1 base, and 20 bases separated the two germline ends. There are 17 residues in the CDR3. Germline loops: CDR1 SGHRS, CDR2 YFSETQ.

The chain employs TRBV5-1 and TRBJ1-3; no clear D. The ends were cut back, 1 base at V and 0 bases at J, with 17 bases in the middle. Germline values: CDR1 SGHRS, CDR2 YFSETQ. There are 18 residues in the CDR3. The CDR3 DNA is TGCGCCAGCAGCTTGACCTACGTGAGCGGTAGCTCTGGAAACACCATATATTTT. Protein product: CASSLTYVSGSSGNTIYF.

CDR3 DNA sequence: TGTGCCAGTCTGCCGGGACTATCGAACACCGGGGAGCTGTTTTTT. Translation gives CASLPGLSNTGELFF. This chain connects TRBV2 to TRBJ2-2, with 7 positions matching TRBD2. The V gene's germline CDR1 is SNHLY and CDR2 FYNNEI. The CDR3 is 15 residues long. The J segment lost 0 bases and the V segment lost 9 bases, leaving 7 bases of the junction unmatched.

This clone was seen a single time. The chain has TRBV5-6 and TRBJ2-5; the D gene is possibly TRBD1 (6 bases). The CDR3 contains 13 residues. From germline, CDR1 is SGHDT and CDR2 YYEEEE. Trimming removed 4 bases at V and 5 bases at J, with 12 bases between. The CDR3 protein is CASSRDKKETQYF. The CDR3 nucleotides are TGTGCCAGCAGCAGGGACAAAAAGGAGACCCAGTACTTC.

The rearrangement uses TRBV7-6 and TRBJ2-7; D perhaps matches TRBD1 (6 bases). Trimming took off 6 bases at V and 0 bases at J, with 15 bases between the two ends. The germline V gene has CDR1 SGHVS and CDR2 FNYEAQ. There are 15 residues in the CDR3. CDR3 bases: TGTGCCAGCAGTCCCAGGGGAAGTGTCTCCTACGAGCAGTACTTC. Amino acids: CASSPRGSVSYEQYF. Filled out from reference TRBV7-6 and TRBJ2-7, the complete variable domain reads GAGVSQSPRYKVTKRGQDVALRCDPISGHVSLYWYRQALGQGPEFLTYFNYEAQQDKSGLPNDRFSAERPEGSISTLTIQRTEQRDSAMYRCASSPRGSVSYEQYFGPGTRLTVT.

V usage is TRBV5-1 and J usage is TRBJ2-5; D unclear. Germline CDR1 is SGHRS and CDR2 is YFSETQ. The V end was cut by 0 bases, the J end by 1 base, with 7 bases between. This CDR3 comprises 14 residues. The CDR3 DNA sequence: TGCGCCAGCAGCTTGGCGACACGCCAAGAGACCCAGTACTTC. Encoded protein: CASSLATRQETQYF.

The chain carries TRBV2 and TRBJ2-4, with TRBD2 matching over 11 bases. From germline, CDR1 is SNHLY and CDR2 FYNNEI. The CDR3 contains 20 residues. The V gene end was trimmed by 1 base and the J gene end by 1 base; junction bases not matched to a gene: 12. CDR3 protein: CASSEGLAGGPQKAKNIQYF. DNA of the CDR3: TGTGCCAGCAGTGAAGGTTTAGCGGGAGGGCCACAGAAGGCCAAAAACATTCAGTACTTC.

The chain is built from TRBV27 and TRBJ2-6, with TRBD2 identical over 8 bases. V shed 10 bases and J 4 bases; nucleotides not matched to a gene: 9. The CDR3 sequence is 15 residues long. Germline CDR1 is MNHEY and CDR2 is SMNVEV (reference sequence). The DNA for the CDR3 is TGTGCCACCCACGGGACTAGTCCCGGGGCCAACGTCCTGACTTTC. Translating it yields CATHGTSPGANVLTF. Looking up the rest from reference TRBV27 and TRBJ2-6 gives the full variable domain: EAQVTQNPRYLITVTGKKLTVTCSQNMNHEYMSWYRQDPGLGLRQIYYSMNVEVTDKGDVPEGYKVSRKEKRNFPLILESPSPNQTSLYFCATHGTSPGANVLTFGAGSRLTVL.

The chain has TRBV14 and TRBJ2-1; unclear D gene. CDR3 length: 13 amino acids. Germline CDR1 reads SGHDN; CDR2 reads FVKESK. Trimming shortened V by 1 base and J by 5 bases, and 6 bases separated the two germline ends. The CDR3 sequence: CASSQVRNNEQFF. The CDR3 bases are TGTGCCAGCAGCCAAGTACGAAACAATGAGCAGTTCTTC.